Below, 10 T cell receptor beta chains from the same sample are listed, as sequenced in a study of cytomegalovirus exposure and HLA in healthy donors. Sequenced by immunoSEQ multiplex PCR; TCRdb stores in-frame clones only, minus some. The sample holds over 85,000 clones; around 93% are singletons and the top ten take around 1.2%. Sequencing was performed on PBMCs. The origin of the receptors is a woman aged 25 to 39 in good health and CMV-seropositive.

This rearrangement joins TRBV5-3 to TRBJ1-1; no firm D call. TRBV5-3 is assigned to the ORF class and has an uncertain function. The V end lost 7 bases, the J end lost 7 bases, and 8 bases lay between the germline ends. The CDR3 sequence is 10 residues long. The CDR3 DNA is TGTGCCAGACTAGGTCGTGAAGCTTTCTTT. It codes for CARLGREAFF.

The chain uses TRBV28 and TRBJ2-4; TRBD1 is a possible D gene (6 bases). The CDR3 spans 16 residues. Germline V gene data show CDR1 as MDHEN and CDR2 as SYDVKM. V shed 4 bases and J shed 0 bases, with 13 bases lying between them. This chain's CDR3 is CASSSGTIIAKNIQYF. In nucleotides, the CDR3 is TGTGCCAGCAGTTCCGGGACAATCATAGCCAAAAACATTCAGTACTTC.

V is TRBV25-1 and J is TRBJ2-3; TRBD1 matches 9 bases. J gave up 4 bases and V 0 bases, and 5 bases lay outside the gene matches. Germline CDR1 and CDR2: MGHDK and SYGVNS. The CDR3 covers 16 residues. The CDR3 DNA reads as TGTGCCAGCAGTGAATATGGGCACAGGGGGCCAGATACGCAGTATTTT. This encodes CASSEYGHRGPDTQYF. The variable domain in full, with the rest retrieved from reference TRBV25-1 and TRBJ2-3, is EADIYQTPRYLVIGTGKKITLECSQTMGHDKMYWYQQDPGMELHLIHYSYGVNSTEKGDLSSESTVSRIRTEHFPLTLESARPSHTSQYLCASSEYGHRGPDTQYFGPGTRLTVL.

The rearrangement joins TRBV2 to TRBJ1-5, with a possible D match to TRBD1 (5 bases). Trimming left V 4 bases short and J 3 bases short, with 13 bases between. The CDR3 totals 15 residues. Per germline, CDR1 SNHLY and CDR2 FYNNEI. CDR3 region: CASSANDRNNQPQHF. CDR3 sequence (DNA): TGTGCCAGCAGTGCTAACGACAGAAACAATCAGCCCCAGCATTTT.

CDR3 residues: CASSSGQRAYTDTQYF. CDR3 coding DNA: TGTGCCAGCAGTTCGGGACAAAGGGCGTACACAGATACGCAGTATTTT. The rearrangement uses TRBV28 and TRBJ2-3, with D perhaps matching TRBD1 (6 bases). Trimming stripped 4 bases from V and 2 bases from J, with 16 bases between. This CDR3 has 16 residues. CDR1 and CDR2 from the germline V gene are MDHEN and SYDVKM.

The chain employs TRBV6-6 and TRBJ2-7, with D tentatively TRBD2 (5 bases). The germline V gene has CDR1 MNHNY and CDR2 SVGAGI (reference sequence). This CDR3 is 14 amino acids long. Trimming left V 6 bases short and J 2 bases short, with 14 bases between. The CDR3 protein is CASRTGSGAYEQYF. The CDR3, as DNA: TGTGCCAGCAGAACCGGGTCCGGGGCCTACGAGCAGTACTTC.

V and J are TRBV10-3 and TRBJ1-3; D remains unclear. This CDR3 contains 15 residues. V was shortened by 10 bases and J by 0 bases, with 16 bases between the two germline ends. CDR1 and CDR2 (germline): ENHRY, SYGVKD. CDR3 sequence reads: CATKDFRTSGNTIYF. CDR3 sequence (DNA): TGTGCCACTAAGGACTTCCGTACCTCTGGAAACACCATATATTTT.

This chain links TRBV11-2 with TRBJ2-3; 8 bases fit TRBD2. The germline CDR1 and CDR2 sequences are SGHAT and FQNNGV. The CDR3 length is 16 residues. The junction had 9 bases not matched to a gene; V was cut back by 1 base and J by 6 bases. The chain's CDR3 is CASSLGAGGGGDTQYF. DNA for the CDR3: TGTGCCAGCAGCTTAGGGGCGGGAGGAGGGGGGGATACGCAGTATTTT.

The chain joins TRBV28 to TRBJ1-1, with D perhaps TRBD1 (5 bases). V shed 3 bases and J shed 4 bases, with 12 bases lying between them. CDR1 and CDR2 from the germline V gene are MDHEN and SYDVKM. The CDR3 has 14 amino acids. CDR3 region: CASSFTEQGTEAFF. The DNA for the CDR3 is TGTGCCAGCAGTTTCACCGAGCAGGGCACTGAAGCTTTCTTT.

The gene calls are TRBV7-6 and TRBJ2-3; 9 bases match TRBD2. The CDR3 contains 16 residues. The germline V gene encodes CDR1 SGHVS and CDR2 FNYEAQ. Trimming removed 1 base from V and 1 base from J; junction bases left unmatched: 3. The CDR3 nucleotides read TGTGCCAGCAGCTTAGGGGCGGGAGGGCGCACAGATACGCAGTATTTT. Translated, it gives CASSLGAGGRTDTQYF.